Here is one TCR beta chain with its context. This sample is part of a study of technical replicates of blood from a few donors. TCRdb's copy holds only in-frame clones and misses some; the assay was immunoSEQ multiplex PCR. The sample lists 75,000 to 90,000 clones; 93% were seen once. Germline CDR1 and CDR2: SGHNT and YYREEE (reference sequence). Trimming shortened V by 4 bases and J by 3 bases, and 7 bases separated the two germline ends. This CDR3 has 13 amino acids. This sequence was found in a human donor in good health. V is TRBV5-4 and J is TRBJ2-2; D may be TRBD2 (6 bases). Source material: T cells isolated from PBMCs. The CDR3 spells CASSRDYTGELFF. The CDR3 DNA sequence: TGTGCCAGCAGCCGGGACTACACCGGGGAGCTGTTTTTT. The whole variable domain, remainder taken from reference TRBV5-4 and TRBJ2-2, is ETGVTQSPTHLIKTRGQQVTLRCSSQSGHNTVSWYQQALGQGPQFIFQYYREEENGRGNFPPRFSGLQFPNYSSELNVNALELDDSALYLCASSRDYTGELFFGEGSRLTVL.